These 14 T cell receptor beta chains were sequenced from one sample in a study of T-cell reconstitution after alpha-beta-depleted transplantation in children (dated by TCRdb to between 2015 and 2016). Receptors were amplified or captured by PCR. Sequencing instrument: Illumina HiSeq 2500. Molecular barcoding was employed in the preparation of TCR libraries, with unique molecular identifiers being used to normalize TCRbeta repertoire quantification. In-frame beta chains were kept once TCRdb had trimmed the public reads at Q25 with fastp and called clones with MiXCR. Records with the same CDR3 protein are collapsed into one entry carrying the most frequent genes and DNA. This sample lists fewer than 550,000 distinct CDR3 sequences; approximately 10% were detected once. The ten largest account for roughly 2% of the sample. What the treatment or condition label conveys for this sample: allogeneic hematopoietic cell transplantation with graft depleted of TCRalphabeta T cells and CD19 B cells.

The sequences come from PBMCs, collected before TCRalphabeta/CD19-depleted stem cell transplant. The source is a child aged 2 to 10 with inherited bone marrow failure, due to receive a stem cell transplant.

The CDR3, as DNA: TGTGCCTGGAGTGTACATGTGACAGGGGGAACTTTCTTT. Its protein is CAWSVHVTGGTFF. The rearrangement joins TRBV30 to TRBJ1-1; 9 nucleotides align to TRBD1. The CDR3 is made up of 13 amino acids. Per the germline V gene, CDR1 is GTSNPN and CDR2 is SVGIG (reference sequence). V was clipped by 0 bases and J by 12 bases; unmatched bases: 8.

In this sample, this clonotype turned up a few times. The J gene is TRBJ2-7, the V gene TRBV7-9; 7 nucleotides align to TRBD1. The CDR3 has 15 amino acids. V shed 5 bases and J 5 bases; nucleotides not matched to a gene: 12. Germline CDR1 reads SEHNR; CDR2 reads FQNEAQ (reference sequence). CDR3 in DNA: TGTGCCAGCAGCCACCACGGACAGGATGTCCACGAGCAGTACTTC. Protein: CASSHHGQDVHEQYF.

The sample holds many counts of this clonotype. This chain uses TRBV29-1 with TRBJ2-2; 8 bases are a match to TRBD1. The CDR3 is 14 amino acids. The germline gives CDR1 SQVTM, CDR2 ANQGSEA. J gave up 3 bases and V 6 bases, and 6 bases lay outside the gene matches. CDR3 nucleotide sequence: TGCAGCGTACCGGGACAGGCTTACACCGGGGAGCTGTTTTTT. It encodes CSVPGQAYTGELFF.

For this clonotype: One base away lies a much larger clone, so this may be a sequencing read error. The chain links TRBV24-1 to TRBJ1-1; 7 positions agree with TRBD1. The CDR3 is 14 residues long. CDR1 KGHDR and CDR2 SFDVKD come from the germline V gene. The CDR3 loop is CATCDRAGGGEAFF. The CDR3 DNA sequence: TGTGCCACCTGTGATAGGGCAGGGGGGGGTGAAGCTTTCTTT.

This clonotype was counted many times. The chain employs TRBV20-1 and TRBJ2-3; D uncertain. The CDR3 covers 11 residues. The V and J ends lost 1 base and 6 bases respectively, with 5 bases between them. From germline, CDR1 is DFQATT and CDR2 SNEGSKA (reference sequence). For the CDR3, the DNA is TGCAGTGCTAGAGTTCCCGATACGCAGTATTTT. Protein product: CSARVPDTQYF.

The chain employs TRBV10-3 and TRBJ2-3, with TRBD2 matching over 8 bases. The CDR3 has 14 residues. Germline V gene sequence: CDR1 ENHRY, CDR2 SYGVKD. J lost 2 bases, V lost 7 bases, and 5 bases had no gene match. The CDR3: CAITQAGDTDTQYF. The CDR3 DNA follows: TGTGCCATCACTCAAGCGGGAGACACAGATACGCAGTATTTT.

This clonotype was recorded at least ten times. The rearrangement links TRBV12-3 or TRBV12-4 to TRBJ1-2; no clear D. The CDR3 length is 15 residues. Trimming took off 5 bases at V and 4 bases at J, with 17 bases between the two ends. CDR3 DNA sequence: TGTGCCAGCAGTGCATCGACGGAAAGTTCCTATGGCTACACCTTC. Its protein product is CASSASTESSYGYTF.

The sample holds many counts of this clonotype. The CDR3 here is CASSPNRGGETQYF. In nucleotides, the CDR3 is TGTGCCAGCTCACCTAACAGGGGCGGAGAGACCCAGTACTTC. The chain joins TRBV18 to TRBJ2-5, with TRBD1 matching over 7 bases. Germline V gene sequence: CDR1 KGHSH, CDR2 LQKENI. The CDR3 length is 14 residues. The V and J ends lost 3 bases and 4 bases, in that order; junction bases with no gene match: 5.

The sample holds many counts of this clonotype. This chain links TRBV24-1 with TRBJ2-2; TRBD1 is a possible D gene (6 bases). Germline V gene lookup returns CDR1 KGHDR and CDR2 SFDVKD. V was pared by 7 bases and J by 4 bases, with 9 bases between. The CDR3 has 13 amino acids. CDR3 amino acids: CATSLRGTGELFF. The CDR3 nucleotides are TGTGCCACCAGCCTCAGGGGCACCGGGGAGCTGTTTTTT.

This clonotype was counted a few times. J is TRBJ1-1 and V is TRBV20-1, with D perhaps matching TRBD1 (5 bases). The CDR3 covers 16 residues. The ends were cut back, 0 bases at V and 2 bases at J, with 16 bases in the middle. Germline V gene data show CDR1 as DFQATT and CDR2 as SNEGSKA (reference sequence). The CDR3 region is CSARDVWGHYNTEAFF. CDR3 in DNA: TGCAGTGCTAGAGATGTATGGGGCCATTATAACACTGAAGCTTTCTTT.

The CDR3 bases are TGTGCCAGCAGGACAGGGGGCGTGGATGAAAAACTGTTTTTT. Translating it yields CASRTGGVDEKLFF. The chain carries TRBV7-9 and TRBJ1-4; 10 bases map to TRBD1. CDR1 is SEHNR and CDR2 is FQNEAQ in the germline V gene (reference sequence). The V gene end was trimmed by 6 bases and the J gene end by 6 bases; junction bases not matched to a gene: 4. The CDR3 is 14 residues long. Drawing the rest from reference TRBV7-9 and TRBJ1-4, the complete variable domain is DTGVSQNPRHKITKRGQNVTFRCDPISEHNRLYWYRQTLGQGPEFLTYFQNEAQLEKSRLLSDRFSAERPKGSFSTLEIQRTEQGDSAMYLCASRTGGVDEKLFFGSGTQLSVL.

There are many counts of this clonotype. J is TRBJ1-5 and V is TRBV20-1; D may be TRBD1 (5 bases). V was clipped by 3 bases and J by 3 bases, with 9 bases between them. The CDR3 extends over 13 amino acids. Germline lookup yields CDR1 DFQATT and CDR2 SNEGSKA (reference sequence). The CDR3 is CSARETANQPQHF. In nucleotides, the CDR3 is TGCAGTGCTAGGGAGACAGCCAATCAGCCCCAGCATTTT.

This clonotype was picked up a small number of times. V gene TRBV27 combines with J gene TRBJ1-1; D perhaps matches TRBD1 (5 bases). V was cut by 3 bases and J by 6 bases, with 20 bases left in between. Germline-derived CDR1 and CDR2 are MNHEY and SMNVEV (reference sequence). The length of the CDR3 is 16 residues. The CDR3 DNA is TGTGCCAGCAGTTTTAAGCCCGCAGGGCGGGTATCTGAAGCTTTCTTT. It is translated as CASSFKPAGRVSEAFF.

The table lists this clonotype with a few counts. The chain carries TRBV20-1 and TRBJ2-7, with TRBD2 matching over 9 bases. The CDR3 runs 14 residues. V was pared by 5 bases and J by 7 bases, with 12 bases of the junction left unmatched. Germline V gene sequence: CDR1 DFQATT, CDR2 SNEGSKA (reference sequence). Here the CDR3 reads CSAPPGGRVGEQYF. DNA for the CDR3: TGCAGTGCTCCTCCGGGCGGGAGGGTCGGGGAGCAGTACTTC.